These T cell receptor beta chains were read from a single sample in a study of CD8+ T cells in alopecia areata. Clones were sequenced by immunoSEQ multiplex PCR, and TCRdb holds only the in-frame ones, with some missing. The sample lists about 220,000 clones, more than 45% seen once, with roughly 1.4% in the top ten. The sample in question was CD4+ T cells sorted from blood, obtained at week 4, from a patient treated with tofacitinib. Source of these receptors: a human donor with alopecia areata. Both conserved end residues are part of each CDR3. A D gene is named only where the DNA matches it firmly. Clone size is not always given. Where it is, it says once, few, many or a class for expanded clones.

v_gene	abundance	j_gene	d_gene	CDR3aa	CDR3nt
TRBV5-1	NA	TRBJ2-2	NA	CASSLATDAGELFF	TGCGCCAGCAGCTTGGCTACCGACGCCGGGGAGCTGTTTTTT
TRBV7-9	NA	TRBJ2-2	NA	CASSLSVDTGELFF	TGTGCCAGCAGCTTATCCGTGGACACCGGGGAGCTGTTTTTT
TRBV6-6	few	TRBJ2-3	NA	CASSQNSAFGPDTQYF	TGTGCCAGCAGTCAAAATAGCGCCTTCGGTCCAGATACGCAGTATTTT
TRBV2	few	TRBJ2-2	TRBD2	CASILTSGYPGELFF	TGTGCCAGCATATTGACTAGCGGGTACCCCGGGGAGCTGTTTTTT
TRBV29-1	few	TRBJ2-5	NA	CSVGTVIGETQYF	TGCAGCGTTGGGACCGTAATTGGAGAGACCCAGTACTTC
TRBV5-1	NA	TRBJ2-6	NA	CASSGQPTTQLANVLTF	TGCGCCAGCAGTGGACAGCCTACAACACAGCTGGCCAACGTCCTGACTTTC
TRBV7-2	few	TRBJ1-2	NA	CASSAPFMGNYGYTF	TGTGCCAGCAGCGCTCCCTTCATGGGGAACTATGGCTACACCTTC
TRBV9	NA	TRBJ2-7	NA	CASSVDEGVGLEQYF	TGTGCCAGCAGCGTGGACGAGGGGGTCGGGTTAGAGCAGTACTTC
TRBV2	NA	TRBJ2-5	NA	CASSRRGETQYF	TGTGCCAGCAGCAGAAGGGGGGAGACCCAGTACTTC
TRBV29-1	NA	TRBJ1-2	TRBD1	CSATGGADGYTF	TGCAGCGCGACAGGGGGCGCGGATGGCTACACCTTC
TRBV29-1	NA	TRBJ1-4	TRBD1	CSVEDPGQGQRSEKLFF	TGCAGCGTTGAAGATCCGGGACAGGGGCAAAGGAGTGAAAAACTGTTTTTT
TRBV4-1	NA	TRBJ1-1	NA	CASSPRAGATHEAFF	TGCGCCAGCAGCCCACGGGCGGGCGCTACACATGAAGCTTTCTTT
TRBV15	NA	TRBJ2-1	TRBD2	CATSRAIAGSDEQFF	TGTGCCACCAGCAGAGCCATAGCGGGGTCCGATGAGCAGTTCTTC
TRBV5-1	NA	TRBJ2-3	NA	CASSLGQNTDTQYF	TGCGCCAGCAGCTTGGGACAGAACACAGATACGCAGTATTTT
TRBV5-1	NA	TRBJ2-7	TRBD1	CASSEGAQTYEQYF	TGCGCCAGCAGCGAGGGGGCACAGACCTACGAGCAGTACTTC
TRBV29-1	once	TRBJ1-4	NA	CSVVVGSGEKLFF	TGCAGCGTTGTTGTAGGTTCCGGTGAAAAACTGTTTTTT
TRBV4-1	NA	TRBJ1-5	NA	CASSPQGGQPQHF	TGCGCCAGCAGCCCACAGGGAGGTCAGCCCCAGCATTTT
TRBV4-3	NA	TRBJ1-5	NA	CASSQGVKTSSGQPQHF	TGCGCCAGCAGCCAGGGCGTGAAGACGAGTTCGGGTCAGCCCCAGCATTTT
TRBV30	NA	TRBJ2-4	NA	CAWNPTGSLNIQYF	TGTGCCTGGAACCCGACAGGTTCTTTAAACATTCAGTACTTC
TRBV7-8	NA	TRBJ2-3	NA	CASSLDWGTDTQYF	TGTGCCAGCAGCTTAGATTGGGGTACAGATACGCAGTATTTT
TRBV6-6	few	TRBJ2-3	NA	CASSYRQITDTQYF	TGTGCCAGCAGTTACCGACAGATCACAGATACGCAGTATTTT
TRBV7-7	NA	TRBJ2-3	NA	CASSLGTGTTDTQYF	TGTGCCAGCAGCTTAGGAACAGGGACTACAGATACGCAGTATTTT
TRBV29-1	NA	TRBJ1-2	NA	CSVDGNYGYTF	TGCAGCGTTGATGGCAACTATGGCTACACCTTC
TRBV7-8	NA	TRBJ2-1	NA	CASSTFELRASYNEQFF	TGTGCCAGCAGCACGTTCGAGTTGCGGGCCTCCTACAATGAGCAGTTCTTC
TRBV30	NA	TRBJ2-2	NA	CAWRTTANTGELFF	TGTGCCTGGAGGACGACAGCGAACACCGGGGAGCTGTTTTTT
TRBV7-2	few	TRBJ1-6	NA	CASSFRSENSPLHF	TGTGCCAGCAGCTTTAGATCAGAGAATTCACCCCTCCACTTT
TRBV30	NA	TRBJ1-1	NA	CAWLVLTGPNTEAFF	TGTGCCTGGCTGGTTTTGACCGGCCCGAACACTGAAGCTTTCTTT
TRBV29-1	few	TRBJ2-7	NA	CSVKGGGHEQYF	TGCAGCGTTAAGGGGGGCGGGCACGAGCAGTACTTC
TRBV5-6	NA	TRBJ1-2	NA	CASSPGGTPFGYTF	TGTGCCAGCAGCCCGGGGGGCACCCCATTTGGCTACACCTTC
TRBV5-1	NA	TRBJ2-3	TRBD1	CASSWNTIGRATGTDTQYF	TGCGCCAGCAGCTGGAACACCATAGGCCGGGCGACAGGGACAGATACGCAGTATTTT
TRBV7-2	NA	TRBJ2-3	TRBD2	CASSTGLFGTDTQYF	TGTGCCAGCAGCACGGGACTATTCGGCACAGATACGCAGTATTTT
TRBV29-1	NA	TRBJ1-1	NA	CSVERGSEAFF	TGCAGCGTTGAACGGGGATCTGAAGCTTTCTTT
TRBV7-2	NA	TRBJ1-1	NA	CASSLVDFDTEAFF	TGTGCCAGCAGCTTAGTGGACTTCGACACTGAAGCTTTCTTT
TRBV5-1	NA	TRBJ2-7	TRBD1	CASSVTQGASEQYF	TGCGCCAGCAGCGTTACACAGGGGGCCAGCGAGCAGTACTTC
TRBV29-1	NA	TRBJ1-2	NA	CSVEEEQGYYGYTF	TGCAGCGTTGAGGAGGAACAGGGATACTATGGCTACACCTTC
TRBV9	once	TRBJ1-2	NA	CASSGGGNYGYTF	TGTGCCAGCAGCGGAGGGGGTAACTATGGCTACACCTTC
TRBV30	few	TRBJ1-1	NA	CAWSIGFLENTEAFF	TGTGCCTGGAGTATCGGATTTCTCGAGAACACTGAAGCTTTCTTT
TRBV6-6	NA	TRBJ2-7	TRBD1	CASSSLDRGLSYEQYF	TGTGCCAGCAGTTCCCTGGACAGGGGGCTATCCTACGAGCAGTACTTC
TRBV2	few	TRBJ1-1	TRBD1	CASRTGDDTEAFF	TGTGCCAGCAGAACAGGGGATGACACTGAAGCTTTCTTT
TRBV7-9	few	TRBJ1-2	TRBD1	CASSSRQGATTNYGYTF	TGTGCCAGCAGCTCGAGACAGGGGGCGACCACTAACTATGGCTACACCTTC
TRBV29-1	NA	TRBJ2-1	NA	CSRVSRGADNEQFF	TGCAGCCGAGTGTCCCGGGGAGCCGACAATGAGCAGTTCTTC
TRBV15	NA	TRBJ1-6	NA	CATSRDEGRYHSPLHF	TGTGCCACCAGCAGAGATGAAGGGCGCTACCATTCACCCCTCCACTTT
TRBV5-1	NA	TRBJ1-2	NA	CASSLQGTWGYTF	TGCGCCAGCAGCCTACAGGGAACTTGGGGCTACACCTTC
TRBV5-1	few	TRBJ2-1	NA	CASSLGLKNEQFF	TGCGCCAGCAGCTTGGGACTCAAGAATGAGCAGTTCTTC
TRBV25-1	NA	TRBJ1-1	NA	CASSETGLNTEAFF	TGTGCCAGCAGTGAAACAGGGTTGAACACTGAAGCTTTCTTT
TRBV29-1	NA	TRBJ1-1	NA	CSVNVMNTEAFF	TGCAGCGTGAACGTAATGAACACTGAAGCTTTCTTT
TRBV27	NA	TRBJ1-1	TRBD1	CASSSGTGDTEAFF	TGTGCCAGCAGTTCGGGGACAGGGGACACTGAAGCTTTCTTT
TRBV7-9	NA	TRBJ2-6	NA	CASSSTGSAGANVLTF	TGTGCCAGCAGTTCTACAGGGTCGGCTGGGGCCAACGTCCTGACTTTC
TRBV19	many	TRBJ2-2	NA	CASSMTGRGNTGELFF	TGTGCCAGTAGTATGACAGGACGAGGCAACACCGGGGAGCTGTTTTTT
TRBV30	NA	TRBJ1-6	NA	CAWTRDLNSPLHF	TGTGCCTGGACCCGGGACCTTAATTCACCCCTCCACTTT
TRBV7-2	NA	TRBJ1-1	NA	CASSPSPGNTEAFF	TGTGCCAGCAGCCCCTCTCCGGGGAACACTGAAGCTTTCTTT
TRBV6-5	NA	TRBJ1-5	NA	CASTNGQNQPQHF	TGTGCCAGCACCAACGGACAGAATCAGCCCCAGCATTTT
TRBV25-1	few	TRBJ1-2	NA	CASSSPLGGAYGYTF	TGTGCCAGCTCCTCGCCTCTCGGGGGGGCCTATGGCTACACCTTC
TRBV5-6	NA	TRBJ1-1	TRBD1	CASSLAEGQETLNTEAFF	TGTGCCAGCAGCTTGGCCGAGGGACAGGAGACCTTGAACACTGAAGCTTTCTTT